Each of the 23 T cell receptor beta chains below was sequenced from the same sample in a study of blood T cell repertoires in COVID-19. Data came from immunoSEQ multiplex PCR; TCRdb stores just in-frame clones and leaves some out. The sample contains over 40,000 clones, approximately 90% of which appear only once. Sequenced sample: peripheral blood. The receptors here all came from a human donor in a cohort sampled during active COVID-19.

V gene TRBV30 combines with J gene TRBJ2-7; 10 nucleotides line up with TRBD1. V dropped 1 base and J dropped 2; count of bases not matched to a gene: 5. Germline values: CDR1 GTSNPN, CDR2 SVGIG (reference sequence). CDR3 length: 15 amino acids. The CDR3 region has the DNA TGTGCCTGGAGTGGGGGACAGGGGTCTCCCTACGAGCAGTACTTC. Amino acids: CAWSGGQGSPYEQYF.

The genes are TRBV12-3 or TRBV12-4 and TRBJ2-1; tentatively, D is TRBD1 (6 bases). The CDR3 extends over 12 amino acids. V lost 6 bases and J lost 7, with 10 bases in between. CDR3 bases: TGTGCCAGCAGCAGGGACAATAATGAGCAGTTCTTC. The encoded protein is CASSRDNNEQFF.

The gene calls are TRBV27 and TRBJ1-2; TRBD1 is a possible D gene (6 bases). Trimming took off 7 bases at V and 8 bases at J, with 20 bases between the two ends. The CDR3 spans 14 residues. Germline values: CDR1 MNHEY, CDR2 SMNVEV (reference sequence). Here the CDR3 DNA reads TGTGCCAGCACCACTCACCAGGGGAGGGGGGGCTACACCTTC. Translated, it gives CASTTHQGRGGYTF.

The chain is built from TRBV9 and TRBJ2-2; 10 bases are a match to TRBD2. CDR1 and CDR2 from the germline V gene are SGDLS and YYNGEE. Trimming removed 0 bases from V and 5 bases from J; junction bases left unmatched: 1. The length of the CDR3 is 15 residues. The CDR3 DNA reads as TGTGCCAGCAGCGTAGGTAGCGGGGGGACCGGGGAGCTGTTTTTT. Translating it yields CASSVGSGGTGELFF.

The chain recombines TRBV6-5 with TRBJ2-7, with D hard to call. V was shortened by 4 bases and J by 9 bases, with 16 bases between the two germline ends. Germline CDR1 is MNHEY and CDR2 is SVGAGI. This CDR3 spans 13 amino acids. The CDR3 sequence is CASSSPARSGQYF. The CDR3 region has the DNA TGTGCCAGCAGTTCACCGGCCCGGTCAGGGCAGTACTTC.

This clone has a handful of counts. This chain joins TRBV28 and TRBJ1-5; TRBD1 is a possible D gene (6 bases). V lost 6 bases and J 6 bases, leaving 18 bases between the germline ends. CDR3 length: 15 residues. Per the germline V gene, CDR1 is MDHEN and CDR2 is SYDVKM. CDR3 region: CASRLAGAKGQPQHF. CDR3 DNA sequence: TGTGCCAGCAGGCTGGCGGGGGCGAAGGGTCAGCCCCAGCATTTT.

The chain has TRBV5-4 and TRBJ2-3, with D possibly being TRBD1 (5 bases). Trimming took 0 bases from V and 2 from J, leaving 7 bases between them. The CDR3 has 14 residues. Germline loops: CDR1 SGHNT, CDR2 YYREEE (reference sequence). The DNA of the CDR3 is TGTGCCAGCAGCTTGGTGGGGCTCACAGATACGCAGTATTTT. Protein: CASSLVGLTDTQYF.

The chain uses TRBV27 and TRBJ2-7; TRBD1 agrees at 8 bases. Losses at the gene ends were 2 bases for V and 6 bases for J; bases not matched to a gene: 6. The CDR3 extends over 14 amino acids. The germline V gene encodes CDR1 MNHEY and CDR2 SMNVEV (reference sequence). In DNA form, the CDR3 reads TGTGCCAGCAGTTTAAGACAGGGGATCGGCGAGCAGTACTTC. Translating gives CASSLRQGIGEQYF.

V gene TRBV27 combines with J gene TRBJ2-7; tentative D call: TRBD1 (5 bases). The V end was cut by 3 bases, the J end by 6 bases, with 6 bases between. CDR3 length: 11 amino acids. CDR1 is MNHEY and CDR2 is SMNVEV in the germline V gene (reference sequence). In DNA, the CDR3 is TGTGCCAGCAGTTTTAGGGGCGAGCAGTACTTC. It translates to CASSFRGEQYF.

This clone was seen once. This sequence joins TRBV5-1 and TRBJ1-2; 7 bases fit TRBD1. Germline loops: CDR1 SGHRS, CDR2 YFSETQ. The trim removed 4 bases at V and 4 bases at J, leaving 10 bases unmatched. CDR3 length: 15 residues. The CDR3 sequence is CASSIGTAKSYGYTF. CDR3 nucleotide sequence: TGCGCCAGCAGCATAGGGACAGCAAAAAGCTATGGCTACACCTTC.

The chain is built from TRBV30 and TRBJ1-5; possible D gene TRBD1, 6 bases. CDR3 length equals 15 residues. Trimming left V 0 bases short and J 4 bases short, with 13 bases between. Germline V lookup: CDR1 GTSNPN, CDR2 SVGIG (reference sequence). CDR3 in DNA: TGTGCCTGGAGTGTATTGACAGGATTTAATCAGCCCCAGCATTTT. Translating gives CAWSVLTGFNQPQHF.

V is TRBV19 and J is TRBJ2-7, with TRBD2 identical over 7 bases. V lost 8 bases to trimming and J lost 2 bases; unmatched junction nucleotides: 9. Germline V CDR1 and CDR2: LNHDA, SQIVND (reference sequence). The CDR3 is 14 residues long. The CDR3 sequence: CASSWDYSPYEQYF. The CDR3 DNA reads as TGTGCCAGTTCCTGGGACTACTCCCCCTACGAGCAGTACTTC.

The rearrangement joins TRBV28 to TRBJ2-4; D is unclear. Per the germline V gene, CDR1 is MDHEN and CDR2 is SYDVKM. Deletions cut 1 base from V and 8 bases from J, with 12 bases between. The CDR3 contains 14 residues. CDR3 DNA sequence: TGTGCCAGCAGTTTATCCCCCCCTTCTCACATTCAGTACTTC. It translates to CASSLSPPSHIQYF.

The CDR3 DNA sequence: TGTGCCAGCAGCTCCCGTGTATCCGAGGCCGCTTCCTACAATGAGCAGTTCTTC. Encoded protein: CASSSRVSEAASYNEQFF. The chain couples TRBV9 to TRBJ2-1; D uncertain. CDR3 length: 18 amino acids. Trimming left V 4 bases short and J 1 base short, with 21 bases between. Germline-derived CDR1 and CDR2 are SGDLS and YYNGEE.

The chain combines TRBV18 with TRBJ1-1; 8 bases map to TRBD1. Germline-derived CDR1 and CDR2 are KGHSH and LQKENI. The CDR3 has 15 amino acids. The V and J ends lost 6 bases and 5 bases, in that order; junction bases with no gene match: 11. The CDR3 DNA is TGTGCCAGCTCTCCTAGGACAGGGCGAGAAACTGAAGCTTTCTTT. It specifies CASSPRTGRETEAFF.

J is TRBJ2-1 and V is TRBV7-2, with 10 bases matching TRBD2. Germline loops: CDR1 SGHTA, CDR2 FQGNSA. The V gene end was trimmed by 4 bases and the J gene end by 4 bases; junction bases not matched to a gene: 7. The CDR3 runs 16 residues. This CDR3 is CASSSRTSGGYNEQFF. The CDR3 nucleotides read TGTGCCAGCAGCTCCCGGACTAGCGGAGGATACAATGAGCAGTTCTTC.

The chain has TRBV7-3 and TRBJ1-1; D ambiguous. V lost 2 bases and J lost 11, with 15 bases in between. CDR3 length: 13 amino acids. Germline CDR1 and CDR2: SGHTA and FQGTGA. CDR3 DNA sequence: TGTGCCAGCAGCTTAGAGGAGGGTAATTCGGCTTTCTTT. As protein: CASSLEEGNSAFF.

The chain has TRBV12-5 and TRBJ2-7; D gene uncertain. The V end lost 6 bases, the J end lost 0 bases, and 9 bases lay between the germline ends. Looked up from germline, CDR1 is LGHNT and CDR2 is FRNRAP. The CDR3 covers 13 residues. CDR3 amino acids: CASGSLSSYEQYF. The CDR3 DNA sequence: TGTGCTAGTGGGAGCTTGAGCTCCTACGAGCAGTACTTC.

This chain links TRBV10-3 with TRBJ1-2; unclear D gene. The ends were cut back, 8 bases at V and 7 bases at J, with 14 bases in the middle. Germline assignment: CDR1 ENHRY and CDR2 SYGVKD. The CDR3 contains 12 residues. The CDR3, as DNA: TGTGCCATCCTGCACACGGTAGCTGGCTACACCTTC. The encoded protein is CAILHTVAGYTF.

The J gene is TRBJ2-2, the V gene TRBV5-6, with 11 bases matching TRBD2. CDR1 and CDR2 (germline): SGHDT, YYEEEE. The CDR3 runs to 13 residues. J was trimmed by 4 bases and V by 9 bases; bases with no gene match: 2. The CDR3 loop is CATLAGGTGELFF. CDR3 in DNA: TGTGCCACCCTAGCGGGAGGCACCGGGGAGCTGTTTTTT.

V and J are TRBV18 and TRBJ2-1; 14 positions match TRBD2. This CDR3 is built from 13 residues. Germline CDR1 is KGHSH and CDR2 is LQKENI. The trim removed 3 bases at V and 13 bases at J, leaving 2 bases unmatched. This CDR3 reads CASSPGLAGVQFF. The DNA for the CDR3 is TGTGCCAGCTCACCGGGACTAGCGGGGGTTCAGTTCTTC.

The CDR3 loop is CASSSDGYEQYF. The CDR3 region has the DNA TGTGCCAGCAGTTCAGACGGGTACGAGCAGTACTTC. The V gene is TRBV27, the J gene TRBJ2-7; D unclear. Germline V gives CDR1 MNHEY, CDR2 SMNVEV (reference sequence). The CDR3 runs 12 residues. Deletions cut 4 bases from V and 4 bases from J, with 8 bases between.

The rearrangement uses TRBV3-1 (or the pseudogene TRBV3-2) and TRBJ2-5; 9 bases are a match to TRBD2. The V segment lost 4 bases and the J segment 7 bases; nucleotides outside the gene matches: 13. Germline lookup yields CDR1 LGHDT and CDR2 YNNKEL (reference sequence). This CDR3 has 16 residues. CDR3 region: CASSLRAGGGPGTQYF. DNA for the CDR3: TGTGCCAGCAGCCTTCGGGCGGGAGGGGGGCCAGGGACCCAGTACTTC.